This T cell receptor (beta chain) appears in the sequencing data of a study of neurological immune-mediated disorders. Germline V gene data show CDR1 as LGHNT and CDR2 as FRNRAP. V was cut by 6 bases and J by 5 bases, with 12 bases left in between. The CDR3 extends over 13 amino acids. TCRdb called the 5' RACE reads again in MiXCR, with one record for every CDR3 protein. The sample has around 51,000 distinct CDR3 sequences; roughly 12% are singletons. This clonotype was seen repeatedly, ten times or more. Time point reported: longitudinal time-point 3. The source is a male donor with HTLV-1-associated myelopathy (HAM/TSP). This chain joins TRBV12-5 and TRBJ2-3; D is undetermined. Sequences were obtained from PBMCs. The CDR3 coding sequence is TGTGCTAGTGGCAAGATGGGCGGAGATACGCAGTATTTT. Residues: CASGKMGGDTQYF.